The 30 T cell receptor beta chains given below trace back to one sample, sequenced in a study of response to subunit inactivated influenza vaccine. One entry per CDR3 protein results from TCRdb running MiXCR on the RT-PCR reads. Of around 570,000 distinct CDR3 sequences in the sample, 6.5% to 8% were seen once. The source was PBMCs from blood, collected roughly 24 months after vaccination. All receptors come from a man aged 45 to 75 who received an inactivated influenza vaccine.

Many counts were recorded for this clonotype. This chain connects TRBV5-1 to TRBJ2-3; D is unclear. Germline V gene lookup returns CDR1 SGHRS and CDR2 YFSETQ. V shed 0 bases and J shed 3 bases, with 11 bases lying between them. CDR3 length: 15 amino acids. The CDR3 spells CASSLALGNTDTQYF. CDR3 bases: TGCGCCAGCAGCTTGGCTCTCGGAAATACAGATACGCAGTATTTT.

This clonotype occurred many times. This chain joins TRBV28 and TRBJ1-1; 8 bases line up with TRBD1. Germline loops: CDR1 MDHEN, CDR2 SYDVKM. The CDR3 totals 16 residues. Losses at the gene ends were 5 bases for V and 1 base for J; bases not matched to a gene: 9. The CDR3 DNA reads as TGTGCCAGCAGTCCTACGGGGGACAGGCAGAACACTGAAGCTTTCTTT. Translation: CASSPTGDRQNTEAFF. The whole variable domain, filled in from reference TRBV28 and TRBJ1-1, reads DVKVTQSSRYLVKRTGEKVFLECVQDMDHENMFWYRQDPGLGLRLIYFSYDVKMKEKGDIPEGYSVSREKKERFSLILESASTNQTSMYLCASSPTGDRQNTEAFFGQGTRLTVV.

J is TRBJ2-2 and V is TRBV4-1, with 8 bases fitting TRBD1. The CDR3 has 15 amino acids. With V trimmed by 3 bases and J by 7 bases, 7 bases remained unmatched. Germline V gives CDR1 MGHRA, CDR2 YSYEKL. CDR3 loop: CASSHYRGRGGELFF. The CDR3 DNA sequence: TGCGCCAGCAGCCATTACAGGGGGAGAGGCGGGGAGCTGTTTTTT.

The chain employs TRBV12-3 or TRBV12-4 and TRBJ2-3; a possible D gene is TRBD1 (6 bases). V lost 4 bases, J lost 2 bases, and 13 bases lay in between. The CDR3 is made up of 15 amino acids. The CDR3 coding sequence is TGTGCCAGCAGTTACCGACAGGCTCACACAGATACGCAGTATTTT. It translates to CASSYRQAHTDTQYF.

This clonotype was counted many times. Here the CDR3 reads CASSSGQIEGYGYTF. The DNA of the CDR3 is TGCGCCAGCAGCTCAGGACAGATCGAAGGCTATGGCTACACCTTC. This chain uses TRBV5-1 with TRBJ1-2; a possible D gene is TRBD1 (6 bases). V gave up 3 bases and J gave up 4 bases, with 16 bases separating them. The length of the CDR3 is 15 residues. Looked up from germline, CDR1 is SGHRS and CDR2 is YFSETQ.

The chain carries TRBV20-1 and TRBJ1-1; weak D call: TRBD1 (6 bases). The CDR3 is 12 residues long. Germline values: CDR1 DFQATT, CDR2 SNEGSKA (reference sequence). The ends were cut back, 3 bases at V and 8 bases at J, with 13 bases in the middle. The CDR3 loop reads CSARRTETEAFF. DNA of the CDR3: TGCAGTGCTAGGAGGACAGAGACAGAAGCTTTCTTT.

In this sample, this clonotype turned up a few times. The chain recombines TRBV28 with TRBJ2-3; D may match TRBD1 or TRBD2 (5 bases each). Germline V gene data show CDR1 as MDHEN and CDR2 as SYDVKM. V lost 2 bases, J lost 4 bases, and 22 bases lay in between. This CDR3 region has 18 residues. The CDR3 bases are TGTGCCAGCAGTTTAGGATTCGGGACCCCCAGATTGGCAGATACGCAGTATTTT. This codes for CASSLGFGTPRLADTQYF. The full variable domain, rest sourced from reference TRBV28 and TRBJ2-3, is DVKVTQSSRYLVKRTGEKVFLECVQDMDHENMFWYRQDPGLGLRLIYFSYDVKMKEKGDIPEGYSVSREKKERFSLILESASTNQTSMYLCASSLGFGTPRLADTQYFGPGTRLTVL.

This clonotype was counted between two and nine times. The chain has TRBV20-1 and TRBJ2-7; 13 nucleotides match TRBD2. This CDR3 region has 16 residues. V was clipped by 5 bases and J by 5 bases; unmatched bases: 12. From germline, CDR1 is DFQATT and CDR2 SNEGSKA (reference sequence). CDR3 residues: CSAGGILAGGPNEQYF. The CDR3 nucleotides are TGCAGTGCTGGGGGGATACTAGCGGGAGGGCCAAACGAGCAGTACTTC.

In its sample, this clonotype was seen a few times. The rearrangement uses TRBV20-1 and TRBJ2-1; TRBD2 matches at 12 bases. The CDR3 has 19 amino acids. Per the germline V gene, CDR1 is DFQATT and CDR2 is SNEGSKA (reference sequence). The trim removed 4 bases at V and 0 bases at J, leaving 13 bases unmatched. The CDR3 sequence: CSATGLTSGGSFSYNEQFF. As DNA, the CDR3 is TGCAGTGCTACTGGATTGACTAGCGGGGGCTCCTTCTCCTACAATGAGCAGTTCTTC.

CDR3: CSAADGTANQPQHF. In DNA form, the CDR3 reads TGCAGTGCTGCAGACGGGACGGCCAATCAGCCCCAGCATTTT. The rearrangement links TRBV20-1 to TRBJ1-5, with a possible D match to TRBD1 (5 bases). V lost 5 bases and J 3 bases, leaving 14 bases between the germline ends. The CDR3 contains 14 residues. CDR1 DFQATT and CDR2 SNEGSKA come from the germline V gene (reference sequence).

The chain combines TRBV5-6 with TRBJ2-5; D perhaps matches TRBD1 (6 bases). Germline V gene lookup returns CDR1 SGHDT and CDR2 YYEEEE. The ends were cut back, 4 bases at V and 1 base at J, with 11 bases in the middle. The CDR3 loop spans 14 amino acids. The CDR3 nucleotides are TGTGCCAGCAGCATCGGACAGAGCCAAGAGACCCAGTACTTC. This gives the protein CASSIGQSQETQYF.

The chain couples TRBV6-2 or TRBV6-3 to TRBJ2-5; unclear D gene. CDR3 size: 11 residues. Germline V CDR1 and CDR2: MNHEY, SVGEGT. Trimming removed 0 bases at V and 9 bases at J, with 5 bases between. CDR3 amino acids: CASSYSESQYF. CDR3 DNA sequence: TGTGCCAGCAGTTACTCGGAGTCCCAGTACTTC.

This clonotype occurred many times. This chain uses TRBV7-9 with TRBJ1-1, with D possibly being TRBD1 (5 bases). CDR1 is SEHNR and CDR2 is FQNEAQ in the germline V gene (reference sequence). V was clipped by 3 bases and J by 5 bases, with 10 bases between them. This CDR3 is built from 13 residues. CDR3 loop: CASSFLGETEAFF. CDR3 coding DNA: TGTGCCAGCAGCTTCTTGGGGGAAACTGAAGCTTTCTTT.

This clonotype was counted at least ten times. This chain joins TRBV3-1 and TRBJ2-5; D is unresolved. The CDR3 is 14 residues long. With 5 bases removed from V and 4 bases from J, the gap between germline ends came to 14 bases. Germline CDR1 LGHDT, CDR2 YNNKEL (reference sequence). This CDR3 reads CASSEGINRETQYF. Written as DNA, the CDR3 is TGTGCCAGCAGCGAAGGGATTAATAGAGAGACCCAGTACTTC.

The gene calls are TRBV18 and TRBJ2-7; TRBD1 matches 11 bases. Germline assignment: CDR1 KGHSH and CDR2 LQKENI. V lost 5 bases and J lost 5; bases outside the gene matches: 5. This CDR3 spans 14 amino acids. This CDR3 reads CASSEGQGVHEQYF. In nucleotides, the CDR3 is TGTGCCAGCTCAGAGGGACAGGGGGTTCACGAGCAGTACTTC.

This clonotype was observed a few times. The chain employs TRBV7-2 and TRBJ2-3; the D gene is possibly TRBD1 (5 bases). The ends were cut back, 7 bases at V and 0 bases at J, with 14 bases in the middle. This CDR3 has 15 residues. Germline loops: CDR1 SGHTA, CDR2 FQGNSA. CDR3 sequence: CASTLMTASTDTQYF. The DNA of the CDR3 is TGTGCCAGCACCTTGATGACAGCTAGCACAGATACGCAGTATTTT.

This clonotype has a count of ten or more. V usage is TRBV15 and J usage is TRBJ2-7, with a possible D match to TRBD2 (6 bases). The V and J ends lost 7 bases and 9 bases respectively, with 22 bases between them. There are 14 residues in the CDR3. Germline CDR1 reads LNHNV; CDR2 reads YYDKDF (reference sequence). The CDR3 sequence: CATKVLAEGAMQYF. The DNA of the CDR3 is TGTGCCACCAAAGTGTTAGCGGAAGGGGCCATGCAGTACTTC.

This chain joins TRBV7-2 and TRBJ2-2; 8 nucleotides match TRBD2. V trimming: 5 bases; J trimming: 6 bases; junction bases outside the gene matches: 8. The CDR3 contains 15 residues. Germline V gene data show CDR1 as SGHTA and CDR2 as FQGNSA. This CDR3 is CASSVGGLEAGELFF. In DNA form, the CDR3 reads TGTGCCAGCAGCGTGGGGGGACTAGAGGCCGGGGAGCTGTTTTTT.

For this clonotype: With a much larger clone just one base away, this may be a read error. The J gene is TRBJ2-7, the V gene TRBV29-1, with a weak D call TRBD2 (6 bases). This CDR3 spans 13 amino acids. Looked up from germline, CDR1 is SQVTM and CDR2 is ANQGSEA. The CDR3 region is CSVSRELGYEQNF. CDR3 sequence (DNA): TGCAGCGTAAGTCGGGAGCTTGGGTACGAGCAGAACTTC.

The chain joins TRBV9 to TRBJ2-7, with D unclear. The CDR3 contains 15 residues. The V end was cut by 3 bases, the J end by 2 bases, with 15 bases between. Germline CDR1 and CDR2: SGDLS and YYNGEE. In DNA, the CDR3 is TGTGCCAGCAGCGCGGGCTTCCCAGATGCCTACGAGCAGTACTTC. It is translated as CASSAGFPDAYEQYF.

This clonotype was observed many times. This chain links TRBV12-3 or TRBV12-4 with TRBJ2-2; 7 positions agree with TRBD2. The CDR3 runs to 16 residues. Trimming at V came to 7 bases and at J to 4 bases, leaving 12 bases not matched to a gene. The CDR3 DNA sequence: TGTGCCAGCACCCCCAGTGGGAGGGGTTCCACCGGGGAGCTGTTTTTT. It is translated as CASTPSGRGSTGELFF.

The chain recombines TRBV7-2 with TRBJ2-7, with D perhaps TRBD1 or TRBD2 (5 bases each). The CDR3 is made up of 13 amino acids. The V end lost 3 bases, the J end lost 6 bases, and 12 bases lay between the germline ends. Germline CDR1 is SGHTA and CDR2 is FQGNSA. The CDR3 DNA reads as TGTGCCAGCAGCTTTTACGAGGGGACCGAGCAGTACTTC. This gives the protein CASSFYEGTEQYF.

This clonotype was seen at least ten times. The chain joins TRBV2 to TRBJ2-1; D unresolved. This CDR3 contains 15 residues. Germline V gene lookup returns CDR1 SNHLY and CDR2 FYNNEI. Trimming left V 2 bases short and J 4 bases short, with 12 bases between. This CDR3 is CASSEQGSPYNEQFF. CDR3 in DNA: TGTGCCAGCAGTGAACAAGGATCCCCTTACAATGAGCAGTTCTTC.

This clonotype was seen ten or more times. The chain links TRBV27 to TRBJ1-2; D gene unclear. Germline V gene data show CDR1 as MNHEY and CDR2 as SMNVEV (reference sequence). V was trimmed by 0 bases and J by 5 bases, leaving 7 bases between them. The CDR3 is 13 amino acids. CDR3 sequence: CASSLSAEYGYTF. In DNA, the CDR3 is TGTGCCAGCAGTTTATCGGCGGAATATGGCTACACCTTC.

The genes are TRBV11-2 and TRBJ2-5, with 7 bases that match TRBD2. CDR3 length: 14 residues. Germline values: CDR1 SGHAT, CDR2 FQNNGV. The trim removed 1 base at V and 5 bases at J, leaving 4 bases unmatched. As DNA, the CDR3 is TGTGCCAGCAGCTTAGCGGGGGGAACGGAGACCCAGTACTTC. This sequence encodes CASSLAGGTETQYF.

Only a few counts were recorded for this clonotype. The genes are TRBV12-3 or TRBV12-4 and TRBJ1-5; D gene unclear. Trimming took 3 bases from V and 3 from J, leaving 12 bases between them. There are 15 residues in the CDR3. The CDR3 reads CASSFGEVNNQPQHF. Here the CDR3 DNA reads TGTGCCAGCAGTTTTGGGGAGGTTAACAATCAGCCCCAGCATTTT.

This clonotype was found a few times. The chain has TRBV4-3 and TRBJ2-2; possibly TRBD1 for D (6 bases). Germline V CDR1 and CDR2: LGHNA, YSLEER. V was shortened by 4 bases and J by 5 bases, with 11 bases between the two germline ends. The CDR3 contains 14 residues. The CDR3, as DNA: TGCGCCAGCAGCCGCATTACAGGGACCGGGGAGCTGTTTTTT. It specifies CASSRITGTGELFF.

This rearrangement joins TRBV29-1 to TRBJ2-5; no reliable D call. Per the germline V gene, CDR1 is SQVTM and CDR2 is ANQGSEA. V lost 0 bases, J lost 3 bases, and 8 bases lay in between. The CDR3 is 13 residues long. The CDR3, as DNA: TGCAGCGTTGAAGATCTTTCGGAAGAGACCCAGTACTTC. Protein: CSVEDLSEETQYF.

This clonotype was observed at least ten times. The chain is built from TRBV28 and TRBJ2-7, with a tentative D call TRBD2 (5 bases). This CDR3 contains 13 residues. The V gene's germline CDR1 is MDHEN and CDR2 SYDVKM. Trimming removed 5 bases from V and 0 bases from J, with 8 bases in between. The CDR3 protein is CASSTGSSYEQYF. In DNA, the CDR3 is TGTGCCAGCAGTACGGGGAGCTCCTACGAGCAGTACTTC.

The chain employs TRBV7-2 and TRBJ2-7, with 9 bases matching TRBD2. V trimming: 1 base; J trimming: 2 bases; junction bases outside the gene matches: 3. The CDR3 runs 15 residues. CDR1 and CDR2 (germline): SGHTA, FQGNSA. CDR3 DNA: TGTGCCAGCAGCTTAGATAGGACTAGCGCCTACGAGCAGTACTTC. Protein: CASSLDRTSAYEQYF.